These T cell receptor beta chains were read from a single sample in a study of cytomegalovirus exposure and HLA in healthy donors. Profiled with immunoSEQ multiplex PCR; TCRdb holds only in-frame clones, not every one. The profile shows 150,000 to 200,000 clones, 75% to 80% of them singletons. The specimen sequenced was PBMCs. All receptors derive from a woman between 45 and 60 years old in good health and CMV-seropositive. The CDR3 runs from the conserved cysteine through the conserved F or W. Clone size is not always given. Where it is, it says once, few, many or a class for expanded clones.

abundance: NA; j_gene: TRBJ2-7; v_gene: TRBV13; CDR3aa: CASSQGQGYDEQYF
abundance: few; j_gene: TRBJ2-7; v_gene: TRBV9; CDR3aa: CASSPGETLYEQYF
abundance: NA; j_gene: TRBJ1-1; v_gene: TRBV6-5; CDR3aa: CASSYGQATEAFF
abundance: NA; j_gene: TRBJ1-2; v_gene: TRBV29-1; CDR3aa: CSVDLTTGTASSNYGYTF
abundance: NA; j_gene: TRBJ1-2; v_gene: TRBV27; CDR3aa: CASSPGGWGYTF
abundance: NA; j_gene: TRBJ1-5; v_gene: TRBV18; CDR3aa: CASSPGQGNSNQPQHF
abundance: NA; j_gene: TRBJ2-2; v_gene: TRBV19; CDR3aa: CASSKGAGRPNTGELFF
abundance: NA; j_gene: TRBJ1-1; v_gene: TRBV6-4; CDR3aa: CASSPDSGVGTEAFF
abundance: NA; j_gene: TRBJ1-5; v_gene: TRBV6-5; CDR3aa: CAVEGGNQPQHF
abundance: NA; j_gene: TRBJ1-5; v_gene: TRBV5-1; CDR3aa: CASSLAGQPNQPQHF
abundance: NA; j_gene: TRBJ1-6; v_gene: TRBV27; CDR3aa: CASSLRGSAFEEPYNSPLHF
abundance: NA; j_gene: TRBJ1-1; v_gene: TRBV28; CDR3aa: CASFSGELNTEAFF
abundance: NA; j_gene: TRBJ2-3; v_gene: TRBV6-5; CDR3aa: CASTIGDTQYF
abundance: NA; j_gene: TRBJ1-1; v_gene: TRBV7-9; CDR3aa: CASSRNADTEAFF
abundance: few; j_gene: TRBJ2-7; v_gene: TRBV2; CDR3aa: CASSYPVPEQYF